This T cell receptor (beta chain) is drawn from a study of T-cell reconstitution after alpha-beta-depleted transplantation in children. Researchers prepared the TCRbeta library using unique molecular identifiers, the study reports. TCRdb itself ran the PCR reads through MiXCR, one entry per CDR3 protein. The sample records around 530,000 distinct CDR3 sequences, around a third being singletons. The V gene lost 9 bases and the J gene lost 0 bases, with 9 bases spanning the gap. Germline CDR1 is LNHNV and CDR2 is YYDKDF (reference sequence). CDR3 length: 12 residues. This clonotype was counted only a few times.

Sequencing was performed on PBMCs from the stem cell graft donor, taken from the stem cell graft. The chain couples TRBV15 to TRBJ2-7, with a possible D match to TRBD1 (5 bases). The receptor was derived from a human donor who donated a stem cell graft to a child with aplastic anemia. The CDR3 region is CATKGASYEQYF. The CDR3, as DNA: TGTGCCACTAAAGGGGCCTCCTACGAGCAGTACTTC. Looking up the rest from reference TRBV15 and TRBJ2-7 gives the full variable domain: DAMVIQNPRYQVTQFGKPVTLSCSQTLNHNVMYWYQQKSSQAPKLLFHYYDKDFNNEADTPDNFQSRRPNTSFCFLDIRSPGLGDTAMYLCATKGASYEQYFGPGTRLTVT.